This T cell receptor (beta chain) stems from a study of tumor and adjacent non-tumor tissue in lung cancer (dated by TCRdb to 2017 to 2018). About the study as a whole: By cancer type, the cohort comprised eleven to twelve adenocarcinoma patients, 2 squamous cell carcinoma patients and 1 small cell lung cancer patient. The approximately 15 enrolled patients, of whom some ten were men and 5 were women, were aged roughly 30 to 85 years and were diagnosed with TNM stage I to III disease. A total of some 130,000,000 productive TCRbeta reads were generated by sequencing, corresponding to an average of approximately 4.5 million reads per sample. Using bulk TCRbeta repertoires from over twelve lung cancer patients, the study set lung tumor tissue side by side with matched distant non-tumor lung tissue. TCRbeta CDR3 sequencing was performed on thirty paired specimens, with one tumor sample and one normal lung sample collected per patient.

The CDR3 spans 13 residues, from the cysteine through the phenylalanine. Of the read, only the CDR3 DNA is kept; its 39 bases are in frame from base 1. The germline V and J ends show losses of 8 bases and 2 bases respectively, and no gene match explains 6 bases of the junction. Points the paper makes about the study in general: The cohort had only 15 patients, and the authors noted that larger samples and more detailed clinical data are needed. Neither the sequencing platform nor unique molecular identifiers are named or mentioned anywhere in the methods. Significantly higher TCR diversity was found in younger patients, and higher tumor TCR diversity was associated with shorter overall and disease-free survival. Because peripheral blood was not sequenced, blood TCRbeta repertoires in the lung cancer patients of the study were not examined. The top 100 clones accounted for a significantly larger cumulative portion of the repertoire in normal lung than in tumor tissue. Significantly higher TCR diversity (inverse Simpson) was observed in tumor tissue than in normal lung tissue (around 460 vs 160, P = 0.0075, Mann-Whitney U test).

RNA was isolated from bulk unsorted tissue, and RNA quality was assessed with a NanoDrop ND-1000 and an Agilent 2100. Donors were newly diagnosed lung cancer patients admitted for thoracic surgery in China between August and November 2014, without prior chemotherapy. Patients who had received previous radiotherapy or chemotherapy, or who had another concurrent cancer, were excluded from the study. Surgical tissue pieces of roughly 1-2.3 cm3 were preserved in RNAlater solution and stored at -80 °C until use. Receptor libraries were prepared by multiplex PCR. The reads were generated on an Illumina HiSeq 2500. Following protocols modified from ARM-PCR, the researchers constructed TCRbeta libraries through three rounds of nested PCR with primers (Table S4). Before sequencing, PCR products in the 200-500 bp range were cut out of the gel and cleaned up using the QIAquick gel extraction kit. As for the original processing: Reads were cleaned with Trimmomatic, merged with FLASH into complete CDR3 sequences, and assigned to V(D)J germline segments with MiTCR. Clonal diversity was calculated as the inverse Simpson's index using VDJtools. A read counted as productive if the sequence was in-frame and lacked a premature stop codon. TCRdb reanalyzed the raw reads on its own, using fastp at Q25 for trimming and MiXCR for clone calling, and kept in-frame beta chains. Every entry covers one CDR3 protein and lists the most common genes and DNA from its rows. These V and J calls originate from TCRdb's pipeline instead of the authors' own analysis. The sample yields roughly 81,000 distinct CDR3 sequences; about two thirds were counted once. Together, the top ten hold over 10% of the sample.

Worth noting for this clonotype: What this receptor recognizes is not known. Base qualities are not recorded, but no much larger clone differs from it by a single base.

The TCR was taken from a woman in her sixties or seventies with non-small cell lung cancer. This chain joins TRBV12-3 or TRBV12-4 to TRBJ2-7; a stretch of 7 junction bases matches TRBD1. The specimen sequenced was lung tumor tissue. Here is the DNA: TGTGCCAGCTTACGACAGGGCCCCTACGAGCAGTACTTC. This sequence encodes CASLRQGPYEQYF.